This is a list of T cell receptor beta chains from one sample in a study of cytomegalovirus exposure and HLA in healthy donors. Libraries were prepared by immunoSEQ multiplex PCR; TCRdb keeps only in-frame clonotypes and omits some of them. In the table there are 200,000 or so clones, 82% of which are singletons. The sample taken for sequencing was PBMCs. These receptors were taken from a boy younger than 10 in good health and CMV-seronegative. The CDR3 runs from the conserved cysteine through the conserved F or W. Each record gives: J gene, V gene, clone size, D gene, CDR3 protein, CDR3 DNA. The D gene is left open where the match is weak. Expanded clones get a size class; other rows say once, few or many, or leave the size out.

j_call: TRBJ2-7
v_call: TRBV10-3
clone_size: .
d_call: TRBD2
cdr3_aa: CAIARTSAYEQYF
cdr3_nt: TGTGCCATCGCCAGGACTAGCGCCTACGAGCAGTACTTC

j_call: TRBJ2-5
v_call: TRBV5-8
clone_size: once
d_call: TRBD2
cdr3_aa: CASSARAGGLGTQYF
cdr3_nt: TGTGCCAGCAGCGCCAGAGCGGGGGGCCTGGGGACCCAGTACTTC

j_call: TRBJ2-5
v_call: TRBV7-9
clone_size: .
d_call: TRBD2
cdr3_aa: CASSLGSSGGETQYF
cdr3_nt: TGTGCCAGCAGCTTAGGAAGTAGCGGGGGAGAGACCCAGTACTTC

j_call: TRBJ2-3
v_call: TRBV29-1
clone_size: once
d_call: .
cdr3_aa: CSVISGTDTQYF
cdr3_nt: TGCAGCGTTATTAGCGGCACAGATACGCAGTATTTT

j_call: TRBJ2-3
v_call: TRBV7-2
clone_size: .
d_call: .
cdr3_aa: CASRGTSTDTQYF
cdr3_nt: TGTGCCAGCAGGGGGACATCCACAGATACGCAGTATTTT

j_call: TRBJ1-6
v_call: TRBV5-6
clone_size: few
d_call: .
cdr3_aa: CASSFSPGSSYNSPLHF
cdr3_nt: TGTGCCAGCAGCTTTTCTCCTGGCAGCTCCTATAATTCACCCCTCCACTTT

j_call: TRBJ1-1
v_call: TRBV19
clone_size: .
d_call: .
cdr3_aa: CAGSGTLYTEAFF
cdr3_nt: TGTGCCGGGTCCGGGACACTCTACACTGAAGCTTTCTTT

j_call: TRBJ2-3
v_call: TRBV7-6
clone_size: .
d_call: .
cdr3_aa: CASSLAQGGIDTQYF
cdr3_nt: TGTGCCAGCAGCTTAGCCCAGGGCGGAATAGATACGCAGTATTTT

j_call: TRBJ1-1
v_call: TRBV30
clone_size: .
d_call: TRBD1
cdr3_aa: CACRDRGLELDTEAFF
cdr3_nt: TGTGCCTGCAGGGACAGGGGGTTGGAATTGGACACTGAAGCTTTCTTT

j_call: TRBJ2-1
v_call: TRBV7-2
clone_size: .
d_call: TRBD2
cdr3_aa: CASSWSGGGGPSYNEQFF
cdr3_nt: TGTGCCAGCAGCTGGAGCGGCGGGGGGGGCCCTTCCTACAATGAGCAGTTCTTC

j_call: TRBJ2-7
v_call: TRBV7-2
clone_size: .
d_call: .
cdr3_aa: CASSLNPGPGEQYF
cdr3_nt: TGTGCCAGCAGCTTAAATCCGGGTCCGGGAGAGCAGTACTTC

j_call: TRBJ2-7
v_call: TRBV7-2
clone_size: .
d_call: TRBD2
cdr3_aa: CASSLASGVDEQYF
cdr3_nt: TGTGCCAGCAGCTTAGCTAGCGGGGTGGACGAGCAGTACTTC

j_call: TRBJ2-3
v_call: TRBV5-1
clone_size: .
d_call: TRBD2
cdr3_aa: CASSLVVAGADTQYF
cdr3_nt: TGCGCCAGCAGCTTGGTGGTAGCGGGGGCGGATACGCAGTATTTT

j_call: TRBJ2-2
v_call: TRBV4-2
clone_size: .
d_call: .
cdr3_aa: CASSQDGVNTGELFF
cdr3_nt: TGTGCCAGCAGCCAAGACGGGGTCAACACCGGGGAGCTGTTTTTT

j_call: TRBJ2-7
v_call: TRBV15
clone_size: once
d_call: .
cdr3_aa: CATSAGLNQASGEQYF
cdr3_nt: TGTGCCACCAGCGCCGGGCTGAACCAGGCCTCGGGGGAGCAGTACTTC

j_call: TRBJ2-7
v_call: TRBV7-8
clone_size: once
d_call: .
cdr3_aa: CASSPRDSPRSEQYF
cdr3_nt: TGTGCCAGCAGCCCCCGGGACTCCCCGAGAAGTGAGCAGTACTTC

j_call: TRBJ1-5
v_call: TRBV7-2
clone_size: .
d_call: .
cdr3_aa: CASSLGGGPPGNQPQHF
cdr3_nt: TGTGCCAGCAGTTTAGGCGGGGGGCCCCCGGGCAATCAGCCCCAGCATTTT

j_call: TRBJ1-2
v_call: TRBV6-1
clone_size: .
d_call: TRBD1
cdr3_aa: CASSGHWGQGGYTF
cdr3_nt: TGTGCCAGCAGTGGTCATTGGGGACAGGGGGGCTACACCTTC

j_call: TRBJ2-5
v_call: TRBV7-2
clone_size: .
d_call: .
cdr3_aa: CASSGDATGETQYF
cdr3_nt: TGTGCCAGCAGCGGTGACGCCACGGGGGAGACCCAGTACTTC

j_call: TRBJ2-7
v_call: TRBV28
clone_size: .
d_call: .
cdr3_aa: CASSPGQNSYEQYF
cdr3_nt: TGTGCCAGCAGTCCTGGACAGAACTCCTACGAGCAGTACTTC